The 29 T cell receptor beta chains below were found in one sample sequenced in a study of cytomegalovirus exposure and HLA in healthy donors (TCRdb year 2017). The library was built by means of the immunoSEQ multiplex PCR assay. For the multiplex PCR, a mixture combining 60 forward primers for TCR Vbeta segments and 13 reverse primers for TCR Jbeta segments was used. TCRdb carries this immuneACCESS record with in-frame sequences only. Its versions omit some clonotypes, under half of them owing to an unresolved V gene in the studies checked, with the rest unexplained. The sample table records 90,000 or so clones; around 70% of these occur just once. Roughly 2.6% of the sample rests with the top ten. Sequenced sample: PBMCs. The receptors come from a man aged 50-59 years in good health and CMV-seronegative.

In this sample, this clone turned up once. The chain is built from TRBV30 and TRBJ1-2; D perhaps matches TRBD1 (5 bases). Germline V lookup: CDR1 GTSNPN, CDR2 SVGIG (reference sequence). The CDR3 has 11 residues. Trimming took off 8 bases at V and 5 bases at J, with 12 bases between the two ends. CDR3 protein: CAGKRGYGYTF. The CDR3 coding sequence is TGTGCCGGAAAACGGGGGTATGGCTACACCTTC.

V is TRBV6-1 and J is TRBJ1-3; the match to TRBD1 covers 8 bases. The CDR3 length is 14 residues. CDR1 and CDR2 (germline): MNHNS, SASEGT. Trimming removed 6 bases from V and 3 bases from J; junction bases left unmatched: 4. In nucleotides, the CDR3 is TGTGCCAGCAGGAGACAGGGGAGTGGAAACACCATATATTTT. This encodes CASRRQGSGNTIYF.

This clone showed up just a few times. This chain connects TRBV10-3 to TRBJ1-1, with no clear D. The CDR3 sequence is 11 residues long. CDR1 and CDR2 from the germline V gene are ENHRY and SYGVKD. V was cut by 6 bases and J by 7 bases, with 9 bases left in between. CDR3 nucleotides: TGTGCCATCAGCGAACAGCTTGAAGCTTTCTTT. It translates to CAISEQLEAFF.

This sequence joins TRBV5-6 and TRBJ1-1; the D is unclear. The CDR3 runs to 16 residues. The V gene's germline CDR1 is SGHDT and CDR2 YYEEEE. V gave up 0 bases and J gave up 5 bases, with 17 bases separating them. The CDR3 bases are TGTGCCAGCAGCTTGGCCATGGAGGCCGGCGGTACTGAAGCTTTCTTT. Amino acids: CASSLAMEAGGTEAFF.

The V call is TRBV4-1, the J call TRBJ2-5; 7 bases agree with TRBD1. CDR1 is MGHRA and CDR2 is YSYEKL in the germline V gene. V shed 4 bases, J shed 4 bases, and the junction held 9 bases outside the gene matches. The CDR3 runs to 15 residues. The CDR3 DNA reads as TGCGCCAGCAGCCGAATACAGGGGTCCGGAGAGACCCAGTACTTC. This translates into CASSRIQGSGETQYF.

The rearrangement links TRBV4-2 to TRBJ2-1; 8 bases map to TRBD2. This CDR3 has 15 amino acids. With 1 base clipped from V and 4 bases from J, the junction kept 3 bases outside the gene matches. Germline CDR1 is LGHNA and CDR2 is YNFKEQ. DNA for the CDR3: TGTGCCAGCAGCCAAGGACTAGCGTTATACAATGAGCAGTTCTTC. Translating gives CASSQGLALYNEQFF.

This rearrangement joins TRBV10-3 to TRBJ1-1, with TRBD1 matching 7 bases. After removal of 7 bases from V and 3 bases from J, the junction contained 8 bases not matched to a gene. The CDR3 loop spans 14 amino acids. Germline loops: CDR1 ENHRY, CDR2 SYGVKD. This CDR3 reads CAITQNRGDTEAFF. In DNA, the CDR3 is TGTGCCATCACCCAAAACAGGGGTGACACTGAAGCTTTCTTT.

Turning to this clone: Germline is not matched at one junction end, which may reflect a read error. The rearrangement uses TRBV5-1 and TRBJ1-2; D is ambiguous. This CDR3 comprises 14 residues. The germline V gene has CDR1 SGHRS and CDR2 YFSETQ. The CDR3: CAGSLVGPTYGYTF. The CDR3 bases are TGCGCCGGCAGCTTGGTGGGCCCCACCTATGGCTACACCTTC.

This clone has just a few counts. V and J are TRBV19 and TRBJ1-1, with D possibly being TRBD1 (5 bases). The CDR3 spans 12 residues. From germline, CDR1 is LNHDA and CDR2 SQIVND (reference sequence). The DNA of the CDR3 is TGTGGCAGGAAGACAGCCCACACTGAAGCTTTCTTT. Residues: CGRKTAHTEAFF.

This rearrangement joins TRBV7-3 to TRBJ2-1; D is possibly TRBD2 (7 bases). In germline, CDR1 is SGHTA, CDR2 FQGTGA. V lost 4 bases and J 7 bases, leaving 17 bases between the germline ends. This CDR3 is built from 15 residues. The CDR3 DNA sequence: TGTGCCAGCAGCTCCCAAGTAGGGGGGGCTAATGAGCAGTTCTTC. Translated, it gives CASSSQVGGANEQFF.

This chain links TRBV11-2 with TRBJ2-1; 9 bases line up with TRBD2. CDR1 SGHAT and CDR2 FQNNGV come from the germline V gene. The CDR3 consists of 17 residues. Germline trimming cut 5 bases from V and 1 base from J; bases unmatched to any gene: 9. The DNA of the CDR3 is TGTGCCAGCAGCCTTTTAGCGGGGGAGGGTTCCTACAATGAGCAGTTCTTC. Amino acids: CASSLLAGEGSYNEQFF.

This sequence joins TRBV5-6 and TRBJ1-1; D not resolved. The CDR3 spans 12 residues. Trimming took 2 bases from V and 3 from J, leaving 5 bases between them. CDR1 is SGHDT and CDR2 is YYEEEE in the germline V gene. CDR3 sequence: CASSFAYTEAFF. In DNA form, the CDR3 reads TGTGCCAGCAGCTTTGCGTACACTGAAGCTTTCTTT.

This chain uses TRBV7-2 with TRBJ2-3; D uncertain. The V gene's germline CDR1 is SGHTA and CDR2 FQGNSA. The CDR3 has 13 residues. Trimming stripped 4 bases from V and 4 bases from J, with 9 bases between. The CDR3 bases are TGTGCCAGCAGCTCCTACTCGGCAGATACGCAGTATTTT. Translated: CASSSYSADTQYF.

This clone was detected a few times. The chain combines TRBV7-9 with TRBJ1-2; 8 positions match TRBD1. With V trimmed by 7 bases and J by 4 bases, 5 bases remained unmatched. CDR1 is SEHNR, CDR2 FQNEAQ, per germline (reference sequence). The CDR3 is made up of 13 amino acids. The CDR3 DNA sequence: TGTGCCAGCAACCAGGGGGCCGGCTATGGCTACACCTTC. This encodes CASNQGAGYGYTF. Complete variable domain (other parts from reference TRBV7-9 and TRBJ1-2): DTGVSQNPRHKITKRGQNVTFRCDPISEHNRLYWYRQTLGQGPEFLTYFQNEAQLEKSRLLSDRFSAERPKGSFSTLEIQRTEQGDSAMYLCASNQGAGYGYTFGSGTRLTVV.

V usage is TRBV9 and J usage is TRBJ2-1, with D maybe TRBD1 (6 bases). Germline V gives CDR1 SGDLS, CDR2 YYNGEE. Trimming took 0 bases from V and 3 from J, leaving 16 bases between them. CDR3 length: 17 residues. Here the CDR3 reads CASSVGLDRSYYNEQFF. As DNA, the CDR3 is TGTGCCAGCAGCGTAGGACTGGACAGATCATACTACAATGAGCAGTTCTTC.

This sequence joins TRBV19 and TRBJ1-5, with D possibly matching TRBD1 (5 bases). Germline CDR1 and CDR2: LNHDA and SQIVND (reference sequence). The length of the CDR3 is 14 residues. Trimming pared 3 bases from V and 5 bases from J, leaving 11 bases between. In DNA form, the CDR3 reads TGTGCCAGTAGTATTGCAAGGGGCGATCAGCCCCAGCATTTT. This gives the protein CASSIARGDQPQHF.

The V call is TRBV9, the J call TRBJ2-2; tentative D call: TRBD2 (6 bases). The CDR3 contains 15 residues. Trimming left V 4 bases short and J 5 bases short, with 15 bases between. Germline V lookup: CDR1 SGDLS, CDR2 YYNGEE. CDR3 in amino acids: CASSSWEAPTGELFF. CDR3 DNA: TGTGCCAGCAGCTCCTGGGAGGCCCCGACCGGGGAGCTGTTTTTT.

This clone was seen a handful of times. The V and J genes are TRBV5-1 and TRBJ1-1; TRBD1 matches 11 bases. V was pared by 3 bases and J by 1 base, with 2 bases of the junction left unmatched. The CDR3 runs to 15 residues. Per germline, CDR1 SGHRS and CDR2 YFSETQ. For the CDR3, the DNA is TGCGCCAGCAGCTCGGGACAGGGGGAGAACACTGAAGCTTTCTTT. Encoded protein: CASSSGQGENTEAFF.

This clone has only a few counts. The chain links TRBV5-8 to TRBJ2-2; D perhaps matches TRBD2 (5 bases). V was trimmed by 3 bases and J by 7 bases, leaving 13 bases between them. The germline gives CDR1 SGHTS, CDR2 YDEGEE. CDR3 length: 14 residues. CDR3 DNA sequence: TGTGCCAGCAGCTGGAGCCTAGAGGGCGGGGAGCTGTTTTTT. It yields the protein CASSWSLEGGELFF.

The rearrangement links TRBV7-2 to TRBJ1-5; the D is unclear. The length of the CDR3 is 13 residues. Trimming pared 1 base from V and 7 bases from J, leaving 8 bases between. Looked up from germline, CDR1 is SGHTA and CDR2 is FQGNSA. The CDR3 coding sequence is TGTGCCAGCAGCTTAGAGGGAGGCCAGCCCCAGCATTTT. This sequence encodes CASSLEGGQPQHF.

CDR3: CASSVGGTNYGYTF. The DNA of the CDR3 is TGTGCCAGCAGCGTAGGGGGCACTAACTATGGCTACACCTTC. The rearrangement uses TRBV9 and TRBJ1-2; D possibly corresponds to TRBD1 (5 bases). The V end lost 0 bases, the J end lost 0 bases, and 6 bases lay between the germline ends. Germline CDR1 SGDLS, CDR2 YYNGEE. This CDR3 contains 14 residues.

The chain couples TRBV5-6 to TRBJ2-7, with TRBD1 identical over 7 bases. Germline V CDR1 and CDR2: SGHDT, YYEEEE. The CDR3 is 17 residues long. J gave up 0 bases and V 1 base, and 10 bases lay outside the gene matches. The CDR3 is CASSLRGQPWSSYEQYV. CDR3 sequence (DNA): TGTGCCAGCAGCTTGCGGGGACAGCCCTGGAGCTCCTACGAGCAGTACGTC.

The rearrangement joins TRBV19 to TRBJ1-2, with 8 bases identical to TRBD1. The CDR3 loop spans 14 amino acids. Trimming took 7 bases from V and 4 from J; bases not matched to a gene: 8. CDR1 is LNHDA, CDR2 SQIVND, per germline (reference sequence). The CDR3 sequence: CASTEDRVSYGYTF. DNA for the CDR3: TGTGCCAGTACCGAGGACAGGGTTAGCTATGGCTACACCTTC.

The chain couples TRBV7-3 to TRBJ1-1, with D hard to call. This CDR3 spans 14 amino acids. V was pared by 5 bases and J by 3 bases, with 13 bases between. CDR1 is SGHTA, CDR2 FQGTGA, per germline. The CDR3 protein is CASSKDPGDTEAFF. For the CDR3, the DNA is TGTGCCAGCAGCAAAGATCCCGGGGACACTGAAGCTTTCTTT. Drawing the rest from reference TRBV7-3 and TRBJ1-1, the complete variable domain is GAGVSQTPSNKVTEKGKYVELRCDPISGHTALYWYRQSLGQGPEFLIYFQGTGAADDSGLPNDRFFAVRPEGSVSTLKIQRTERGDSAVYLCASSKDPGDTEAFFGQGTRLTVV.

This chain connects TRBV9 to TRBJ1-3, with 8 bases matching TRBD1. CDR3 size: 16 residues. Germline V gene data show CDR1 as SGDLS and CDR2 as YYNGEE. J gave up 2 bases and V 0 bases, and 4 bases lay outside the gene matches. Here the CDR3 reads CASSVALDRAGNTIYF. CDR3 in DNA: TGTGCCAGCAGCGTAGCTTTGGACAGGGCTGGAAACACCATATATTTT. Variable domain in full (rest from reference TRBV9 and TRBJ1-3): DSGVTQTPKHLITATGQRVTLRCSPRSGDLSVYWYQQSLDQGLQFLIQYYNGEERAKGNILERFSAQQFPDLHSELNLSSLELGDSALYFCASSVALDRAGNTIYFGEGSWLTVV.

The chain employs TRBV27 and TRBJ2-3; D is unclear. The CDR3 loop spans 14 amino acids. Germline V CDR1 and CDR2: MNHEY, SMNVEV (reference sequence). The V and J ends lost 3 bases and 2 bases respectively, with 9 bases between them. This chain's CDR3 is CASSFQPTTDTQYF. DNA for the CDR3: TGTGCCAGCAGTTTCCAACCTACCACAGATACGCAGTATTTT.

This clone showed up just a few times. The genes are TRBV5-6 and TRBJ2-7; 8 bases align to TRBD1. CDR3 length equals 16 residues. V lost 5 bases and J lost 0; bases outside the gene matches: 10. Germline CDR1 reads SGHDT; CDR2 reads YYEEEE. Here the CDR3 reads CASRRGPGQDSYEQYV. The CDR3 bases are TGTGCCAGCAGGCGGGGACCGGGACAGGACTCCTACGAGCAGTACGTC.

As concerns this clone: The CDR3 does not close with the conserved phenylalanine or tryptophan, likely indicating a read error. The DNA is omitted, as the CDR3 cannot be located on it reliably, and the CDR3 follows TCRdb's listing. This chain links TRBV2 with TRBJ1-1; the table's D gene call, TRBD1, was not cross checked with the DNA. CDR1 is SNHLY and CDR2 is FYNNEI in the germline V gene. The length of the CDR3 is 15 amino acids, counting both ends. The CDR3 loop reads CASSERGRGDTEALV.

The gene calls are TRBV11-2 and TRBJ2-1; perhaps TRBD1 as D (6 bases). Germline CDR1 is SGHAT and CDR2 is FQNNGV. Trimming shortened V by 5 bases and J by 3 bases, and 20 bases separated the two germline ends. The CDR3 consists of 17 residues. In DNA form, the CDR3 reads TGTGCCAGCAGCCCAGGGGCTAGCCCCCTAAACTACAATGAGCAGTTCTTC. As protein: CASSPGASPLNYNEQFF.